This T cell receptor beta chain was found in a study of blood T cell repertoires in COVID-19. CDR1 and CDR2 (germline): LGHDT, YNNKEL (reference sequence). Losses at the gene ends were 1 base for V and 3 bases for J; bases not matched to a gene: 6. The CDR3 sequence is 15 residues long. The data were produced by immunoSEQ multiplex PCR, yet TCRdb's version contains in-frame clones alone and is incomplete. The data show about 160,000 clones, with 82% seen just once and 15% to 20% held by the top ten. The clonotype comes from a man in his 60s who had recovered from COVID-19. The V call is TRBV3-1 (or the pseudogene TRBV3-2), the J call TRBJ2-7; TRBD2 matches at 7 bases. The specimen was PBMCs or T cells enriched from blood (not recorded which). CDR3 nucleotide sequence: TGTGCCAGCAGCCAAGTTCTAGCGGAAAGCTACGAGCAGTACTTC. Protein product: CASSQVLAESYEQYF.